This TCR beta chain was captured by sequencing in a study of shared clonotypes between healthy human individuals. General study points: Large sequencing depth failed to make sorted-subset sequencing complete, rarefaction showed.

Generated by immunoSEQ multiplex PCR, the TCRdb table keeps only in-frame clones and is missing some. The sample yields around 2.5 million clones, 93% seen once. With respect to this clone: The antigen remains undetermined.

Healthy HIV-negative adults with no recent acute infections or vaccinations were recruited as donors. The V end was cut by 4 bases, the J end by 3 bases, with 14 bases between. The germline CDR1 and CDR2 sequences are SGHRS and YFSETQ. There are 14 residues in the CDR3. The V call is TRBV5-1, the J call TRBJ2-7; D may be TRBD2 (6 bases). Sequenced input: naive CD4+ T cells from PBMCs. Subset denoted: CD45RA+ positively selected. The TCR comes from a man between 18 and 35 years old in good health. Some clones in this sample may be carry-over from other donors' samples. The CDR3 coding sequence is TGCGCCAGCAGCCTAACCGGGACTGACTACGAGCAGTACTTC. Its protein product is CASSLTGTDYEQYF. The full variable domain, its missing parts supplied by reference TRBV5-1 and TRBJ2-7, is KAGVTQTPRYLIKTRGQQVTLSCSPISGHRSVSWYQQTPGQGLQFLFEYFSETQRNKGNFPGRFSGRQFSNSRSEMNVSTLELGDSALYLCASSLTGTDYEQYFGPGTRLTVT.